Included here is one T cell receptor (beta chain) sequence, with context. The antigen is unknown. The source of the sample is a study of cytomegalovirus exposure and HLA in healthy donors. The data were produced by immunoSEQ multiplex PCR, yet TCRdb's version contains in-frame clones alone and is incomplete. The data show roughly 150,000 clones, with around 80% seen just once and 25% to 30% held by the top ten. General observations from the study: TCR sequences were mostly rare, though some public TCRs occurred in many donors.

Per the germline V gene, CDR1 is SGHTA and CDR2 is FQGNSA. Losses at the gene ends were 2 bases for V and 1 base for J; bases not matched to a gene: 6. The CDR3 extends over 16 amino acids. This clonotype was obtained from a man younger than 45 in good health and CMV-seropositive. This chain uses TRBV7-2 with TRBJ2-3, with 7 nucleotides matching TRBD2. Source material: PBMCs. DNA of the CDR3: TGTGCCAGCAGCTTATCCCCCAGCGGGGGCACAGATACGCAGTATTTT. Amino acid sequence: CASSLSPSGGTDTQYF. The variable domain in full, completed from reference TRBV7-2 and TRBJ2-3, reads GAGVSQSPSNKVTEKGKDVELRCDPISGHTALYWYRQSLGQGLEFLIYFQGNSAPDKSGLPSDRFSAERTGGSVSTLTIQRTQQEDSAVYLCASSLSPSGGTDTQYFGPGTRLTVL.